This T cell receptor beta chain was captured by sequencing in a study of long-term antiretroviral therapy in people with HIV. Study-level information: Of all samples, the earliest predate the 2015 immediate-ART recommendation by about a decade.

Germline lookup yields CDR1 SEHNR and CDR2 FQNEAQ (reference sequence). The junction had 13 bases not matched to a gene; V was cut back by 6 bases and J by 5 bases. The CDR3 consists of 17 residues. Concerning this clone itself: Its antigen is undetermined.

Specimens held roughly 0.9-10 million cryopreserved PBMC prior to DNA extraction. The study, taken as a whole, reports: Repertoire composition at all time points was dominated by clones that had expanded before ART.

Running of the v3.0 immunoSEQ assay took place at survey level. Sequencing had a target that covered 40,000-50,000 T-cell genomes per sample. Sequenced by immunoSEQ multiplex PCR; TCRdb stores in-frame clones only, minus some. The repertoire holds some 20,000 clones, with approximately 88% as singletons. Sequences were derived from unsorted PBMCs, sampled 0.9 years after starting antiretroviral therapy. The receptor's source is a man aged 18 to 35 with HIV. This chain joins TRBV7-9 and TRBJ2-2, with TRBD1 identical over 9 bases. In DNA form, the CDR3 reads TGTGCCAGCAGTCGGACAGGGGTGGATCGAAGGACCGGGGAGCTGTTTTTT. Translation: CASSRTGVDRRTGELFF.